This T cell receptor beta chain was observed in a study of spatial heterogeneity in lung cancer. Overall study results and limits: Ubiquitous expanded tumor TCRs were seen in blood more at resection than at follow-up.

One entry per CDR3 protein results from TCRdb running MiXCR on the 5' RACE reads. The table lists roughly 91,000 distinct CDR3 sequences, about 20% of them singletons, with roughly 6% in the top ten. Germline CDR1 is LGHNT and CDR2 is FRNRAP. The CDR3 is 14 residues long. The J segment lost 2 bases and the V segment lost 6 bases, leaving 4 bases of the junction unmatched. Time point of the sample: sample taken at primary tumor resection. No cell sorting; template was whole RNA from tumor, lung tissue or PBMC. The sample holds many counts of this clonotype. Its matching antigen is unknown. The chain links TRBV12-5 to TRBJ2-3; 8 bases match TRBD2. The sample in question was PBMCs, obtained at surgery. The receptor comes from a male donor with early-stage non-small cell lung cancer. The CDR3 DNA is TGTGCTAGTGGAGTACTAGCGGCCACAGATACGCAGTATTTT. Translated: CASGVLAATDTQYF. Drawing the rest from reference TRBV12-5 and TRBJ2-3, the complete variable domain is DARVTQTPRHKVTEMGQEVTMRCQPILGHNTVFWYRQTMMQGLELLAYFRNRAPLDDSGMPKDRFSAEMPDATLATLKIQPSEPRDSAVYFCASGVLAATDTQYFGPGTRLTVL.